This TCR beta chain is drawn from a study of OX40 agonist ivuxolimab in advanced cancers. Whole-study context: Dose-escalation cases comprised hepatocellular carcinoma, melanoma, renal cell or head and neck cancer. Study outcomes and limitations: More expanded clones were found, on average, in CD8+ than in CD4+ T cells. The 0.1-3.0 mg/kg partial responders had among the lowest clonal expansion.

Some clones are missing from TCRdb's copy, which holds only in-frame ones; the method was immunoSEQ multiplex PCR. The table shows tens of thousands of clones, with 85% to 90% occurring only once. Remarks on this clone: The target antigen is unknown.

Sequencing used CD4+ or CD8+ T cells sorted from blood, obtained in a trial of the OX40 agonist ivuxolimab. This receptor was obtained from an adult with an advanced solid tumor such as melanoma, head and neck, liver or kidney cancer.

CDR3 in DNA: TGTGCCAGCAGCTCTGGACGGACGGGCTACACCTTC. Translation: CASSSGRTGYTF. V is TRBV28 and J is TRBJ1-2; D remains unclear. Germline loops: CDR1 MDHEN, CDR2 SYDVKM. Trimming removed 6 bases at V and 8 bases at J, with 13 bases between. This CDR3 spans 12 amino acids.